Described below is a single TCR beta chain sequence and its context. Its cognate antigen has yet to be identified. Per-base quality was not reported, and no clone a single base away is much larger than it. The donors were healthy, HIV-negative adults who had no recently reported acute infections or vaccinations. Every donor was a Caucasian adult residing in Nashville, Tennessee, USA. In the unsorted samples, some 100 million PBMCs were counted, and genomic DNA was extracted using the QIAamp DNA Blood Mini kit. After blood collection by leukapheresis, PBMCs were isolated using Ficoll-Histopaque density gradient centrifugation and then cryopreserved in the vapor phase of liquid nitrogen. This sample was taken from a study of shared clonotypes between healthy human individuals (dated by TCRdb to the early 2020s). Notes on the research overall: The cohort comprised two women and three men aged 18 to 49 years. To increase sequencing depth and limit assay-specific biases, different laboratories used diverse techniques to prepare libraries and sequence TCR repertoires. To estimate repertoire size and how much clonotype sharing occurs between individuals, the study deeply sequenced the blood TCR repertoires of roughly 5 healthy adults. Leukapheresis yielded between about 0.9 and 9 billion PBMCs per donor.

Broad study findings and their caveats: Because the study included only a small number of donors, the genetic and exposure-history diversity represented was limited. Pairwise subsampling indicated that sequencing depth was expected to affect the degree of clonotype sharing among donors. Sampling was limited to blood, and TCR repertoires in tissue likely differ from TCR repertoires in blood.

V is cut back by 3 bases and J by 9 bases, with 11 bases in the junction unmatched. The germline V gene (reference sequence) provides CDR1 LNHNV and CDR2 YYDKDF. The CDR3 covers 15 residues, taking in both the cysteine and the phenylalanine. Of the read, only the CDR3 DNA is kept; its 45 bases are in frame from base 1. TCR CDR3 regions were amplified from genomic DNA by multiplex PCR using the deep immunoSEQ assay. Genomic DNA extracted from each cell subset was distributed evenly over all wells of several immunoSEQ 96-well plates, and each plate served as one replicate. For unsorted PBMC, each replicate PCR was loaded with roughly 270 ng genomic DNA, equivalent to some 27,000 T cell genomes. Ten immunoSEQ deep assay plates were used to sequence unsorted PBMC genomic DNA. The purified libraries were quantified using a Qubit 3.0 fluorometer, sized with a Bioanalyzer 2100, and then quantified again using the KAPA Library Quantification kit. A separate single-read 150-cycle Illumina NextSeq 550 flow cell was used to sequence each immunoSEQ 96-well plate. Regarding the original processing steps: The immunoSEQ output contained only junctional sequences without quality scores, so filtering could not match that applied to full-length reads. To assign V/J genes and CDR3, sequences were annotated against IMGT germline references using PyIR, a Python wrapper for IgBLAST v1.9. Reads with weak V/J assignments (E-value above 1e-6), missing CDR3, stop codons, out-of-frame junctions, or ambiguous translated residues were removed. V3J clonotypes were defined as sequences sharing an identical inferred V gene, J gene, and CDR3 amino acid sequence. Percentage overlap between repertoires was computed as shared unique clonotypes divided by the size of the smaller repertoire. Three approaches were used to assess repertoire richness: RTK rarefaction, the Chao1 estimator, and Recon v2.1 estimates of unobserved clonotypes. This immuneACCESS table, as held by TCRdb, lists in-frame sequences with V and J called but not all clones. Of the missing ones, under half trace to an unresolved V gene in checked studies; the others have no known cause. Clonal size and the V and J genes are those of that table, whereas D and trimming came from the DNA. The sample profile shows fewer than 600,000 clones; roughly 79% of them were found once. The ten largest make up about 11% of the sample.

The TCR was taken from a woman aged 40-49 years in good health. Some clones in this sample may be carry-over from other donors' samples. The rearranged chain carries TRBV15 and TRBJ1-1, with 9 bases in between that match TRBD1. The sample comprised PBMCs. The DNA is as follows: TGTGCCACCAGCAGTGATGGACAGGGGATTGTGAAAGCTTTCTTT. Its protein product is CATSSDGQGIVKAFF.